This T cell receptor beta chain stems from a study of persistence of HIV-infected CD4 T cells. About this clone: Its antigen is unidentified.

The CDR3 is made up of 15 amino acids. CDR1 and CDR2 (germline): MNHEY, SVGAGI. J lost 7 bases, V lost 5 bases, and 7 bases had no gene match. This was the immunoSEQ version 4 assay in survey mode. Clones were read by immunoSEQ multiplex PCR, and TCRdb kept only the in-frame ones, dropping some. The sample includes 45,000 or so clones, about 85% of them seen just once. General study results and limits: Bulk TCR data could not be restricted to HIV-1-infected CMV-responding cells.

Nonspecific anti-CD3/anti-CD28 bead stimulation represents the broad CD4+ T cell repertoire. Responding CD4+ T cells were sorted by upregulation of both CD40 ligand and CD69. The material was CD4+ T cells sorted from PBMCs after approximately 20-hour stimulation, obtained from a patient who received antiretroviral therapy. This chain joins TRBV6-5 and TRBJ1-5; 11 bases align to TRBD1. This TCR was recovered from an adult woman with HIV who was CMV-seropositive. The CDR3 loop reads CASSQDRGLGQPQHF. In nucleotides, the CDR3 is TGTGCCAGCAGTCAGGACAGGGGGCTAGGCCAGCCCCAGCATTTT.